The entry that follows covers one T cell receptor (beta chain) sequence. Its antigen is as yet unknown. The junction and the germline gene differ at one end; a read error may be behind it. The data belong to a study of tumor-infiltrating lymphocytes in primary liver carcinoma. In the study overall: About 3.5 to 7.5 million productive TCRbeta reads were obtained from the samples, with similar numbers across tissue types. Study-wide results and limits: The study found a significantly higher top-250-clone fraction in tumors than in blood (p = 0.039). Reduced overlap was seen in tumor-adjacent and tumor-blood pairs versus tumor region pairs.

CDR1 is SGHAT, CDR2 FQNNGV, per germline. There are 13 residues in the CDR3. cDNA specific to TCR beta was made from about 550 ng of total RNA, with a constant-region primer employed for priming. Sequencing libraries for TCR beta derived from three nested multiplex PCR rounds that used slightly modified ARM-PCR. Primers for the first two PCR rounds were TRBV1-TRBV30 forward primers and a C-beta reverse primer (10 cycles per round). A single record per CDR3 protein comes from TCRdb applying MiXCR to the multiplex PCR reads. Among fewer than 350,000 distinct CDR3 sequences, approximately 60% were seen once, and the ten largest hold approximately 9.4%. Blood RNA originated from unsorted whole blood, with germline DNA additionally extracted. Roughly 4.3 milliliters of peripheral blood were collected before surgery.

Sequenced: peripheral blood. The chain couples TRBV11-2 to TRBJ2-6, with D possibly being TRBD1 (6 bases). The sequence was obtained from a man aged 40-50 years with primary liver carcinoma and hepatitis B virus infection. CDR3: CASNRAGANVMTF. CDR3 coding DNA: TGTGCCAGCAACAGGGCCGGGGCCAACGTCATGACTTTC.